This is a list of T cell receptor beta chains from one sample in a study of blood T cell repertoires in COVID-19. Data came from immunoSEQ multiplex PCR; TCRdb stores just in-frame clones and leaves some out. In the table there are roughly 120,000 clones, over 85% of which are singletons. The sequencing sample was made of peripheral blood. The receptors come from a man aged 60-69 years with COVID-19, enrolled during active disease. Both conserved end residues are part of each CDR3. The D gene is left open where the match is weak.

d_call j_call v_call cdr3_nt cdr3_aa
. TRBJ2-7 TRBV28 TGTGCCAGCAGCACGGACAGTCGGCCCTACGAGCAGTACTTC CASSTDSRPYEQYF
. TRBJ1-4 TRBV28 TGTGCCAGCAGTTTCGTGGGGGGGAATGAAAAACTGTTTTTT CASSFVGGNEKLFF
TRBD1 TRBJ1-5 TRBV4-2 TGTGCCAGCAGCCTCCGGGACAGGGGAGGGTTTAATCAGCCCCAGCATTTT CASSLRDRGGFNQPQHF
. TRBJ1-4 TRBV9 TGTGCCAGCAGCGTAGGTGGGGCGGCCACTAATGAAAAACTGTTTTTT CASSVGGAATNEKLFF
. TRBJ2-5 TRBV7-2 TGTGCCAGCAGCTTAGCACTAGCAGCGGAGACCCAGTACTTC CASSLALAAETQYF
TRBD1 TRBJ1-2 TRBV19 TGTGCCAGTAGTATAGGAGGACAGGGGGACTATGGCTACACCTTC CASSIGGQGDYGYTF
TRBD1 TRBJ1-1 TRBV5-1 TGCGCCAGCAGCTGGACAGGGGGAGGGAACACTGAAGCTTTCTTT CASSWTGGGNTEAFF
. TRBJ2-7 TRBV28 TGTGCCAGCAGTTCGGGATCCTACGAGCAGTACTTC CASSSGSYEQYF
. TRBJ1-1 TRBV5-1 TGCGCCAGCAGCTTGGACCCGAGGGACACTGAAGCTTTCTTT CASSLDPRDTEAFF
TRBD1 TRBJ2-7 TRBV11-2 TGTGCCAGCAGGACAGGGGATTCCTACGAGCAGTACTTC CASRTGDSYEQYF